At least ten counts were recorded for the clone carrying this T cell receptor (beta chain). Antigen: not known. The sample is drawn from a study of T cells in Graves' hyperthyroidism and ophthalmopathy. Study summary: Peripheral blood draws took place at initial diagnosis, ahead of any treatment. Study-wide results and limits: Blood also held most thyroid clonotypes expanded beyond 0.001. The model identified upcoming ophthalmopathy a median approximately six months ahead of onset.

Fresh peripheral blood, about 10 ml of it, supplied the PBMCs. Using RNA transcripts as the source, TCR beta CDR3 regions were amplified. A set of HTBI primers served as the primers for a first-round RT-PCR of the TCR CDR3. TCRdb reprocessed the multiplex PCR reads via MiXCR and lists one record per CDR3 protein. The sample lists 300,000 to 400,000 distinct CDR3 sequences, around 14% occurring once. This receptor was obtained from a woman aged 55-70 years with Graves' hyperthyroidism. The sample comprised blood.

CDR3 nucleotide sequence: TGTGCCTCGAGGACTCGTTACGAGGGGGAGCAGTACTTC. Protein sequence: CASRTRYEGEQYF. The rearrangement joins TRBV10-3 to TRBJ2-7, with D perhaps matching TRBD1 or TRBD2 (5 bases each). The length of the CDR3 is 13 residues. CDR1 is ENHRY and CDR2 is SYGVKD in the germline V gene. V was pared by 11 bases and J by 7 bases, with 21 bases between.